This T cell receptor (beta chain) was recorded in a study of identical twins. This clonotype was observed at least ten times. Its antigen is undetermined. All of the donors were Caucasians in good health. General observations from the study: Cord blood beta clonotypes that were abundant carried fewer insertions, and memory repertoires showed no such trend. Low generation probability was overrepresented in out-of-frame alpha sequences shared by twins.

TCRdb independently ran MiXCR on the 5' RACE reads; one entry per CDR3 protein. The table has 200,000 to 300,000 distinct CDR3 sequences, approximately 8% seen once. CDR1 and CDR2 from the germline V gene are SGHVS and FQNEAQ. This CDR3 region has 14 residues. V was trimmed by 1 base and J by 8 bases, leaving 12 bases between them. These data are also associated with another study on yellow fever vaccine responses in identical twins.

The source material was CD8+ T cells sorted from blood. The clonotype originates from a young woman in good health. The V gene is TRBV7-8, the J gene TRBJ1-5; tentatively, D is TRBD1 (5 bases). The CDR3 bases are TGTGCCAGCAGCTTAGTGGGGCACTCAGAGCCCCAGCATTTT. This sequence encodes CASSLVGHSEPQHF.